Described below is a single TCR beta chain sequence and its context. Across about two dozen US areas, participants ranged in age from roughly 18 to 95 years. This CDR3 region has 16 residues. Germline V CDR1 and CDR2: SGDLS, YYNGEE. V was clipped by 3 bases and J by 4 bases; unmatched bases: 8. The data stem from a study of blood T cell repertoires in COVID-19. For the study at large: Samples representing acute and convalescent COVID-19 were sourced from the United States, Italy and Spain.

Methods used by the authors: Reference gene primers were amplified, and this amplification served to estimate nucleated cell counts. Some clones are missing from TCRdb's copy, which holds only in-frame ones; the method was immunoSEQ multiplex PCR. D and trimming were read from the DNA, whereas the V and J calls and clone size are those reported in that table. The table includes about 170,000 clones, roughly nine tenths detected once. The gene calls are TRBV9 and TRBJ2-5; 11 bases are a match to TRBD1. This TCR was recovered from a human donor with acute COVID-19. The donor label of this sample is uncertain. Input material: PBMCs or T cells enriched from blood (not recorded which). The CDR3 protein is CASSANPGTGGETQYF. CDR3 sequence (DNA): TGTGCCAGCAGCGCTAACCCCGGGACAGGGGGAGAGACCCAGTACTTC. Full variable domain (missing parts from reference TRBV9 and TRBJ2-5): DSGVTQTPKHLITATGQRVTLRCSPRSGDLSVYWYQQSLDQGLQFLIQYYNGEERAKGNILERFSAQQFPDLHSELNLSSLELGDSALYFCASSANPGTGGETQYFGPGTRLLVL.